The sequence of this T cell receptor beta chain was determined in a study of Graves' ophthalmopathy and Graves' hyperthyroidism. Study-level background: Investigators collected peripheral blood at initial diagnosis, before any treatment was given. Study-wide results and limits: Most thyroid clonotypes with frequency above 0.001 were detected in blood too.

For donors with ophthalmopathy, the disease showed moderate-to-severe activity, reached CAS ≥3 and NOSPECS ≥4, and had lasted under 3 months. On this clonotype: Its cognate antigen is unknown.

Investigators amplified TCR beta CDR3 regions from RNA transcripts. First-round RT-PCR with HTBI primers preceded a second-round multiplex PCR. One entry per CDR3 protein, called by TCRdb with MiXCR from the multiplex PCR reads. The sample includes about 220,000 distinct CDR3 sequences, roughly 21% of them seen just once. The CDR3 covers 12 residues. The germline V and J ends were trimmed by 0 bases and 3 bases, with 6 bases remaining between them. Germline assignment: CDR1 SQVTM and CDR2 ANQGSEA. Sequencing input: peripheral blood. This sequence joins TRBV29-1 and TRBJ2-7, with D unclear. This sequence originates from a woman between 50 and 59 years old with Graves' ophthalmopathy. The CDR3 DNA sequence: TGCAGCGTTGAAGATAGGCTCTACGAGCAGTACTTC. This encodes CSVEDRLYEQYF.